The clone carrying this TCR beta chain came up once. No antigen is known for it. The method was immunoSEQ multiplex PCR; TCRdb's version includes in-frame clones alone and lacks a portion of them. The sample contains about 2.3 million clones, 85% to 95% of which appear only once. The sample belongs to a study of shared clonotypes between healthy human individuals. Study-wide context: The study enrolled a couple of women and a few men aged 18 to 49.

V lost 6 bases and J lost 7; bases outside the gene matches: 8. Germline V CDR1 and CDR2: MNHEY, SVGAGI. This CDR3 spans 14 amino acids. Whole-study results and caveats: Memory subsets had estimated richness that was generally smaller than that of naive subsets.

This sequence originates from a man aged 18 to 35 in good health. Some clones in this sample may be carry-over from other donors' samples. The source material was naive CD4+ T cells from PBMCs. Specified subset: CD45RA+ positively selected. The J gene is TRBJ1-5, the V gene TRBV6-5; 8 bases are shared with TRBD1. The CDR3 sequence is CASRSRQGFQPQHF. The CDR3 DNA sequence: TGTGCCAGCAGGTCGAGACAGGGGTTCCAGCCCCAGCATTTT.